Sequencing of this T cell receptor beta chain was carried out in a study of OX40 agonist ivuxolimab in advanced cancers. Study details: Partial responses were observed in three patients, of whom one had hepatocellular carcinoma and two had cutaneous melanoma.

Profiled with immunoSEQ multiplex PCR; TCRdb holds only in-frame clones, not every one. The data show 70,000 to 95,000 clones, with 90% seen just once and around 0.69% held by the top ten. The CDR3 length is 12 residues. Trimming removed 5 bases at V and 6 bases at J, with 8 bases between. CDR1 is MDHEN and CDR2 is SYDVKM in the germline V gene. The sequence came from an adult with an advanced solid tumor such as melanoma, head and neck, liver or kidney cancer. The source material was CD4+ or CD8+ T cells sorted from blood, sampled in a trial of the OX40 agonist ivuxolimab. The rearrangement uses TRBV28 and TRBJ2-1; D gene uncertain. The CDR3, as DNA: TGTGCCAGCAGTCGTCGACCCAATGAGCAGTTCTTC. Residues: CASSRRPNEQFF.